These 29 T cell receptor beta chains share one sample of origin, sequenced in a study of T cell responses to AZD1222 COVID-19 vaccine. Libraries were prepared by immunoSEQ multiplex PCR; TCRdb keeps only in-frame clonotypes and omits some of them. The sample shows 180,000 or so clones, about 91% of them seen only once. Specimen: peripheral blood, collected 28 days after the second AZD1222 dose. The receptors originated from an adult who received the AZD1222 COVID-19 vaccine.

CDR3 in amino acids: CASKRGTGPSEKLFF. The CDR3 nucleotides read TGTGCCAGCAAAAGGGGGACAGGGCCTAGTGAAAAACTGTTTTTT. The chain joins TRBV28 to TRBJ1-4, with 9 positions matching TRBD1. This CDR3 spans 15 amino acids. Unmatched junction bases numbered 10, after V lost 7 bases and J lost 7 bases. The germline gives CDR1 MDHEN, CDR2 SYDVKM.

The CDR3 region has the DNA TGCGCCAGCAGGGCGGGCCCTAACTCTGGAAACACCATATATTTT. The encoded protein is CASRAGPNSGNTIYF. V is TRBV10-2 and J is TRBJ1-3; D gene uncertain. V lost 6 bases and J lost 0, with 12 bases in between. Germline V CDR1 and CDR2: WSHSY, SAAADI. The CDR3 has 15 amino acids.

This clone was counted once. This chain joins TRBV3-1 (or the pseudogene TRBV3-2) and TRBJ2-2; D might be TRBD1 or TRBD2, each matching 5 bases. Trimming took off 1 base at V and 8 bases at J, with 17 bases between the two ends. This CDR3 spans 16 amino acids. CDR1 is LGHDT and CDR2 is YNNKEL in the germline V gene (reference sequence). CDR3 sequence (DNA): TGTGCCAGCAGCCAAGGCCCTCTTTTTGGGGGAGGGGAGCTGTTTTTT. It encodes CASSQGPLFGGGELFF.

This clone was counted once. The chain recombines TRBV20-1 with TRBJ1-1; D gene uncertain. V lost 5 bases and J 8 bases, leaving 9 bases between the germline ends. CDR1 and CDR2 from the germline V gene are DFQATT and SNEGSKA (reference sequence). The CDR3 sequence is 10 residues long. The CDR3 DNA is TGCAGTGCTCCCGGGGTGGAAGCTTTCTTT. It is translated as CSAPGVEAFF.

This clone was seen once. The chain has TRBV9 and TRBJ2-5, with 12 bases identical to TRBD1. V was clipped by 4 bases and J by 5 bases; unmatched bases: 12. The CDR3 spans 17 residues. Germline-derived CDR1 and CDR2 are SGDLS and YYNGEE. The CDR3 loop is CASSLGTGGFGVETQYF. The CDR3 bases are TGTGCCAGCAGCTTGGGGACAGGGGGCTTTGGTGTGGAGACCCAGTACTTC.

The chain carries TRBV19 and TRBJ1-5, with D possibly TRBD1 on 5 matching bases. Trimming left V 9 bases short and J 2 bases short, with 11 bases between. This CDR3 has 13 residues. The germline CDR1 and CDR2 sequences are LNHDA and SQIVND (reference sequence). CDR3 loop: CASRVAGNQPQHF. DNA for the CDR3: TGTGCCAGCAGGGTAGCCGGCAATCAGCCCCAGCATTTT.

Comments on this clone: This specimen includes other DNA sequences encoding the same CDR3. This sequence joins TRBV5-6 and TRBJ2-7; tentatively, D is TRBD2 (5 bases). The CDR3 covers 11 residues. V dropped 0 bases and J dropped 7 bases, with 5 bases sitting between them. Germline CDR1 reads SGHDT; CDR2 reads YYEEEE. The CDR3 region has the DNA TGTGCCAGCAGCTTGGGCGGGGAGCAGTACTTC. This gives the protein CASSLGGEQYF.

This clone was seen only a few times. The CDR3 loop is CASSYGTGVQPQHF. In nucleotides, the CDR3 is TGTGCCAGTAGTTACGGGACAGGGGTTCAGCCCCAGCATTTT. The rearrangement uses TRBV19 and TRBJ1-5; 10 positions match TRBD1. J was trimmed by 6 bases and V by 5 bases; bases with no gene match: 4. Germline V gives CDR1 LNHDA, CDR2 SQIVND (reference sequence). The CDR3 covers 14 residues.

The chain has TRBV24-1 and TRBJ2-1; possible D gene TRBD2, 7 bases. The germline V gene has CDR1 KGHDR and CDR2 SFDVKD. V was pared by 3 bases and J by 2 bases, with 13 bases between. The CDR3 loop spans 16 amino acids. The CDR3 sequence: CATSDADGGPYNEQFF. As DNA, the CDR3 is TGTGCCACCAGTGATGCCGACGGGGGGCCCTACAATGAGCAGTTCTTC.

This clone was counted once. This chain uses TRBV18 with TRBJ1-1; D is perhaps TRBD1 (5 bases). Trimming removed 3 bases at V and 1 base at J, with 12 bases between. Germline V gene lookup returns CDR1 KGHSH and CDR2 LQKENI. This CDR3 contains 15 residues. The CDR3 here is CASSPGVRRNTEAFF. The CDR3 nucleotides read TGTGCCAGCTCACCGGGGGTTCGGCGGAACACTGAAGCTTTCTTT. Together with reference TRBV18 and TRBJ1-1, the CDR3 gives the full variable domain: NAGVMQNPRHLVRRRGQEARLRCSPMKGHSHVYWYRQLPEEGLKFMVYLQKENIIDESGMPKERFSAEFPKEGPSILRIQQVVRGDSAAYFCASSPGVRRNTEAFFGQGTRLTVV.

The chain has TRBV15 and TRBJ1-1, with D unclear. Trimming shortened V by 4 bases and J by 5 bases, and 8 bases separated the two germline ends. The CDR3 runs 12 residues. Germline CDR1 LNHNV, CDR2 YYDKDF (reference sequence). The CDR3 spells CATSMAETEAFF. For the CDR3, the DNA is TGTGCCACCAGCATGGCGGAGACTGAAGCTTTCTTT. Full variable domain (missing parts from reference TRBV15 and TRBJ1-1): DAMVIQNPRYQVTQFGKPVTLSCSQTLNHNVMYWYQQKSSQAPKLLFHYYDKDFNNEADTPDNFQSRRPNTSFCFLDIRSPGLGDTAMYLCATSMAETEAFFGQGTRLTVV.

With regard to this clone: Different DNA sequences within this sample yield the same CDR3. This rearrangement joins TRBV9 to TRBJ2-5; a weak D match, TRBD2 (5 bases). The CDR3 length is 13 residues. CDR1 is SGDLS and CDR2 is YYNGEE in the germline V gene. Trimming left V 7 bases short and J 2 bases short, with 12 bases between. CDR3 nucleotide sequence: TGTGCCAGCTCCTTACGGGGTCAAGAGACCCAGTACTTC. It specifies CASSLRGQETQYF.

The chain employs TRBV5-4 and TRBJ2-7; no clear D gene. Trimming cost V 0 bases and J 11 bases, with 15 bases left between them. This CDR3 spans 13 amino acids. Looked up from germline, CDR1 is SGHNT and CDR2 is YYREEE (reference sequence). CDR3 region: CASSLGDTPKEYF. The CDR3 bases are TGTGCCAGCAGCTTGGGGGATACCCCCAAGGAGTACTTC.

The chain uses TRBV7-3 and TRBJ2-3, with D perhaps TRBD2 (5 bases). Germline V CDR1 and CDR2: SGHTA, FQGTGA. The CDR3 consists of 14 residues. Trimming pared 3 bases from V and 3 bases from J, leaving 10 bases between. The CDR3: CASSFLGLTDTQYF. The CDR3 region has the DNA TGTGCCAGCAGCTTCCTCGGACTTACAGATACGCAGTATTTT.

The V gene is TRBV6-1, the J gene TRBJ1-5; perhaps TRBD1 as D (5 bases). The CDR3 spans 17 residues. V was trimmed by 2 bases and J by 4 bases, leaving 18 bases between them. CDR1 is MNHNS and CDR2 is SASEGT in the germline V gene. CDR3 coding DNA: TGTGCCAGCAGTGAACCGGGATCGACAGTCCCTAATCAGCCCCAGCATTTT. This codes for CASSEPGSTVPNQPQHF.

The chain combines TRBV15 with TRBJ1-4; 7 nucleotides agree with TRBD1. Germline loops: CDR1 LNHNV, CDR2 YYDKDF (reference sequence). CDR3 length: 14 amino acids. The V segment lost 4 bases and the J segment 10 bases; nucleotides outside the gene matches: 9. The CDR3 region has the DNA TGTGCCACCAGCAACACCGGGACAGTGAGAAAACTGTTTTTT. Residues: CATSNTGTVRKLFF.

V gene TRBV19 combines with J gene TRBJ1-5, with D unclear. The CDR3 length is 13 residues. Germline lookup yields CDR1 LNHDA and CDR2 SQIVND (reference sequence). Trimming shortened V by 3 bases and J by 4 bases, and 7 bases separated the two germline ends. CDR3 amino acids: CASSIMGNQPQHF. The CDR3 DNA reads TGTGCCAGTAGTATTATGGGGAATCAGCCCCAGCATTTT.

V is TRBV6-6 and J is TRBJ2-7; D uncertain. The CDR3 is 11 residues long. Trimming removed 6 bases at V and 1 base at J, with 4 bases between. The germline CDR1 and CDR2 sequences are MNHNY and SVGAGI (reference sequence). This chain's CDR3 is CASSPSYEQYF. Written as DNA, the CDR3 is TGTGCCAGCAGCCCATCCTACGAGCAGTACTTC.

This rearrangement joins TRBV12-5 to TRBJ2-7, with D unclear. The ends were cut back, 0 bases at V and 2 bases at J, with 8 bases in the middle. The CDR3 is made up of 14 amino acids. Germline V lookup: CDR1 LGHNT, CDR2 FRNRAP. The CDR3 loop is CASGLVGGPYEQYF. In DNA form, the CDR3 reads TGTGCTAGTGGTTTGGTGGGTGGTCCCTACGAGCAGTACTTC.

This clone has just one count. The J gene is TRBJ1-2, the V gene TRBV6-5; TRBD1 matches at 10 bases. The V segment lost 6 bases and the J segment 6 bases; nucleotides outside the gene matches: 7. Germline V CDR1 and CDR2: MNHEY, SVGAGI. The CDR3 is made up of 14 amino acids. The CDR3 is CASRYTGQGNGYTF. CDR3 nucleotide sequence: TGTGCCAGCAGATACACGGGACAGGGGAATGGCTACACCTTC.

The CDR3 loop is CASSNEEGRGRQFF. CDR3 sequence (DNA): TGTGCCAGCAGCAATGAGGAGGGGCGCGGGCGGCAGTTCTTC. This chain joins TRBV21-1 and TRBJ2-1; TRBD2, as called in the table, went unchecked against the DNA. TRBV21-1 corresponds to a pseudogene. The CDR3 sequence is 14 residues long.

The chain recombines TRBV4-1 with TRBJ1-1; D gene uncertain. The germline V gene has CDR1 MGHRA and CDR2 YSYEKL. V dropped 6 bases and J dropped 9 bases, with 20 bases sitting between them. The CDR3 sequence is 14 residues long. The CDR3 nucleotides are TGCGCCAGCAGTCCCCCCGGGGATCCCCTGAAAGCTTTCTTT. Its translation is CASSPPGDPLKAFF.

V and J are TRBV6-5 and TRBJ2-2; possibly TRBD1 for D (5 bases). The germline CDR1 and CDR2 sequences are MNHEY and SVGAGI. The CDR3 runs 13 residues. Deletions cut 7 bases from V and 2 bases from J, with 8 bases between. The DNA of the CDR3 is TGTGCCAGCAAAGGGGTTAACACCGGGGAGCTGTTTTTT. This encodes CASKGVNTGELFF.

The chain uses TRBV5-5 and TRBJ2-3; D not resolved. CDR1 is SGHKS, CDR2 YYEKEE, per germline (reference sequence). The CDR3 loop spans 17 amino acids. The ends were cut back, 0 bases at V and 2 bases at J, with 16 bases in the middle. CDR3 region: CASSLEEWLYYTDTQYF. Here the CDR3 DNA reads TGTGCCAGCAGCTTGGAGGAGTGGCTCTATTACACAGATACGCAGTATTTT.

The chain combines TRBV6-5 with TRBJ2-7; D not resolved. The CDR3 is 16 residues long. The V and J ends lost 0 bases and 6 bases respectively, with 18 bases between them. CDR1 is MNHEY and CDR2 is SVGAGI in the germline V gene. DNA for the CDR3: TGTGCCAGCAGTTACTCGAGTCTAACCGGTACGGCCGAGCAGTACTTC. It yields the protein CASSYSSLTGTAEQYF.

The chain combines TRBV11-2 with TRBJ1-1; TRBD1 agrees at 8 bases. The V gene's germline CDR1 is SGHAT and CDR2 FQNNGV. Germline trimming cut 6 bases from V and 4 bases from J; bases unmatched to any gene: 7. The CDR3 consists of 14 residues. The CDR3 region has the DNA TGTGCCAGCAGACAGGACAGGGTCATCACTGAAGCTTTCTTT. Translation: CASRQDRVITEAFF.

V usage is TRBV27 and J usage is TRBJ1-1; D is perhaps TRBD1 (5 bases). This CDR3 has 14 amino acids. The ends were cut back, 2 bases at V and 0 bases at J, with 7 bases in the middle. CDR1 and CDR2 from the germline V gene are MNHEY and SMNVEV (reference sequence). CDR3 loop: CASSLRGLNTEAFF. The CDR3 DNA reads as TGTGCCAGCAGTTTAAGGGGTTTGAACACTGAAGCTTTCTTT.

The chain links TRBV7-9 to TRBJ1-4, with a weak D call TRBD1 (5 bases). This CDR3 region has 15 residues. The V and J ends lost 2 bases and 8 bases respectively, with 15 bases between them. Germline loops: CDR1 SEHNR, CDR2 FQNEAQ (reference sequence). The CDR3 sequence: CASSLRFLGVEKLFF. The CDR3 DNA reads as TGTGCCAGCAGCTTACGGTTCCTGGGGGTCGAAAAACTGTTTTTT.

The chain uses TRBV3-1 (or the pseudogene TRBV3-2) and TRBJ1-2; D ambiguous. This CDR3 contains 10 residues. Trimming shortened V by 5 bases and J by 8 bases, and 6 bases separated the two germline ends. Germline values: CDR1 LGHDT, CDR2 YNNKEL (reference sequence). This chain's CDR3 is CASSSSGYTF. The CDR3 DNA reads TGTGCCAGCAGCTCCTCCGGCTACACCTTC.